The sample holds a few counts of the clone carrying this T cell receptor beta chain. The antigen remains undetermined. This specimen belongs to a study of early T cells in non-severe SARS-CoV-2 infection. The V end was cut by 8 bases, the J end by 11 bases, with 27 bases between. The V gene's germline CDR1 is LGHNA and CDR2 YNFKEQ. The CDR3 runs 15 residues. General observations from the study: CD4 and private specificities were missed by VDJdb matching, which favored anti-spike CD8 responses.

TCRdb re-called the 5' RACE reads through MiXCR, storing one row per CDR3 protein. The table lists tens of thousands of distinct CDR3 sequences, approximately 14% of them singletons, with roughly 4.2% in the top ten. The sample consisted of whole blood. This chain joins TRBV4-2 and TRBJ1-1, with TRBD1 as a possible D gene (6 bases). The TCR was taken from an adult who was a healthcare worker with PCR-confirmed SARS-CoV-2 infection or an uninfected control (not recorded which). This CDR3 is CASHSQGMSGDAAFF. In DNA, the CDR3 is TGTGCCAGCCACAGCCAGGGGATGTCAGGGGACGCGGCTTTCTTT.